The 27 T cell receptor beta chains listed next were all sequenced from one sample in a study of T cells in Graves' hyperthyroidism and ophthalmopathy. Authors of the study amplified TCR beta CDR3 regions from RNA transcripts. The HTBI primer set served for first-round RT-PCR of the TCR CDR3. TCRdb processed the multiplex PCR reads anew with MiXCR; each CDR3 protein has one entry. This table has over 700,000 distinct CDR3 sequences, approximately 36% appearing once. Sequencing was done on a sample of blood. These receptors were obtained from a woman aged 40-49 years with Graves' hyperthyroidism.

DNA of the CDR3: TGTGCCTGGAGTGTACTGGGGGAAGGCGAGCAGTACTTC. Translated: CAWSVLGEGEQYF. The gene calls are TRBV30 and TRBJ2-7; the D call may be TRBD1 or TRBD2 (5 bases each). The germline V gene has CDR1 GTSNPN and CDR2 SVGIG (reference sequence). The CDR3 loop spans 13 amino acids. Deletions cut 0 bases from V and 6 bases from J, with 12 bases between.

The gene calls are TRBV25-1 and TRBJ2-3; D unresolved. Deletions cut 4 bases from V and 6 bases from J, with 11 bases between. CDR1 is MGHDK, CDR2 SYGVNS, per germline. The CDR3 spans 13 residues. The CDR3 coding sequence is TGTGCCAGCAGTGGATCGCGAGAGGATACGCAGTATTTT. This encodes CASSGSREDTQYF.

Note on this clonotype: A much bigger clone sits one base away, suggesting this may be a read error. The chain joins TRBV29-1 to TRBJ2-5; D is possibly TRBD2 (6 bases). Trimming left V 6 bases short and J 3 bases short, with 20 bases between. Germline CDR1 and CDR2: SQVTM and ANQGSEA. This CDR3 region has 15 residues. In DNA form, the CDR3 reads TGCAGCGTCCAAGAGGGCGGAGGGAACAAAGAGACCCAGTACTTC. It specifies CSVQEGGGNKETQYF.

The chain uses TRBV7-9 and TRBJ2-7; the D is unclear. In germline, CDR1 is SEHNR, CDR2 FQNEAQ (reference sequence). The CDR3 totals 11 residues. Trimming pared 3 bases from V and 7 bases from J, leaving 7 bases between. CDR3 sequence reads: CASSLAQEQYF. The CDR3 DNA reads TGTGCCAGCAGCTTGGCTCAAGAGCAGTACTTC.

This clonotype was seen many times. V and J are TRBV19 and TRBJ1-1, with TRBD1 as a possible D gene (6 bases). Germline V gene lookup returns CDR1 LNHDA and CDR2 SQIVND (reference sequence). This CDR3 is built from 15 residues. Between the trimmed V and J ends, which lost 5 bases and 3 bases, there was a span of 16 bases. The DNA for the CDR3 is TGTGCCAGTAGTCTAATGGGGGGCCGAGACACTGAAGCTTTCTTT. Translated: CASSLMGGRDTEAFF.

This clonotype has ten or more counts. The chain joins TRBV29-1 to TRBJ1-2; D is perhaps TRBD1 (6 bases). The length of the CDR3 is 14 residues. CDR1 is SQVTM and CDR2 is ANQGSEA in the germline V gene. Trimming pared 0 bases from V and 4 bases from J, leaving 12 bases between. The CDR3 bases are TGCAGCGTTGAAGATCCGGGGACACCCTATGGCTACACCTTC. It codes for CSVEDPGTPYGYTF.

This clonotype occurred a few times. The J gene is TRBJ2-7, the V gene TRBV20-1; tentative D call: TRBD2 (6 bases). The CDR3 runs to 14 residues. Germline loops: CDR1 DFQATT, CDR2 SNEGSKA (reference sequence). Trimming pared 6 bases from V and 5 bases from J, leaving 20 bases between. This CDR3 reads CSAPRDFHSDEQYF. CDR3 nucleotides: TGCAGTGCCCCTCGGGACTTTCATTCCGACGAGCAGTACTTC.

This clonotype came up many times. The chain recombines TRBV7-2 with TRBJ1-5, with D hard to call. The germline gives CDR1 SGHTA, CDR2 FQGNSA. Between the trimmed V and J ends, which lost 3 bases and 1 base, there was a span of 10 bases. The CDR3 is made up of 15 amino acids. The CDR3 sequence is CASSFSTGSNQPQHF. The CDR3 bases are TGTGCCAGCAGCTTTAGTACGGGGAGCAATCAGCCCCAGCATTTT.

In this sample, this clonotype turned up a few times. This chain connects TRBV5-4 to TRBJ2-7; TRBD2 agrees at 8 bases. The CDR3 length is 13 residues. The J segment lost 4 bases and the V segment lost 8 bases, leaving 8 bases of the junction unmatched. Germline V gene data show CDR1 as SGHNT and CDR2 as YYREEE (reference sequence). DNA for the CDR3: TGTGCCAGTCGGGGGGGCCCGGAGTACGAGCAGTACTTC. Amino acids: CASRGGPEYEQYF.

This clonotype was found a few times. The CDR3, as DNA: TGTGCCACCCGCTCGGGGCGGGAGGCGAACACCGGGGAGCTGTTTTTT. Amino acids: CATRSGREANTGELFF. This chain uses TRBV11-2 with TRBJ2-2, with TRBD2 matching over 8 bases. The CDR3 length is 16 residues. With 10 bases clipped from V and 0 bases from J, the junction kept 10 bases outside the gene matches. Looked up from germline, CDR1 is SGHAT and CDR2 is FQNNGV.

This sequence joins TRBV5-1 and TRBJ1-1; no clear D gene. Germline V CDR1 and CDR2: SGHRS, YFSETQ. The CDR3 length is 16 residues. V gave up 0 bases and J gave up 7 bases, with 19 bases separating them. The CDR3 spells CASSLESPRLGSEAFF. CDR3 nucleotides: TGCGCCAGCAGCTTGGAAAGCCCACGATTAGGGAGTGAAGCTTTCTTT.

A word on this clonotype: This clone may be a read error of a much larger clone one base away. V is TRBV7-9 and J is TRBJ1-1, with 11 nucleotides matching TRBD1. CDR1 is SEHNR, CDR2 FQNEAQ, per germline (reference sequence). This CDR3 spans 15 amino acids. In DNA, the CDR3 is TGTGCCAGCAGCCCAGGACAGGGGGCGAACACTGAAACTTTCTTT. It encodes CASSPGQGANTETFF.

This clonotype was detected many times. This rearrangement joins TRBV6-5 to TRBJ1-5; D possibly corresponds to TRBD1 (5 bases). This CDR3 has 14 amino acids. CDR1 and CDR2 from the germline V gene are MNHEY and SVGAGI. The V end lost 2 bases, the J end lost 7 bases, and 12 bases lay between the germline ends. Here the CDR3 reads CASSYGGAGQPQHF. As DNA, the CDR3 is TGTGCCAGCAGTTACGGAGGGGCTGGGCAGCCCCAGCATTTT.

The sample holds many counts of this clonotype. This sequence may be a read error, since a much larger clone differs from it by one base. The J gene is TRBJ1-2, the V gene TRBV10-3; D gene uncertain. Germline V gives CDR1 ENHRY, CDR2 SYGVKD. The CDR3 contains 10 residues. Between the trimmed V and J ends, which lost 6 bases and 3 bases, there was a span of 2 bases. This CDR3 reads CAIRDYGYTF. DNA of the CDR3: TGTGCCATCAGGGACTATGGCTACACCTTC.

The chain recombines TRBV7-8 with TRBJ2-2, with D perhaps TRBD2 (6 bases). The germline gives CDR1 SGHVS, CDR2 FQNEAQ. The CDR3 spans 17 residues. V gave up 3 bases and J gave up 5 bases, with 19 bases separating them. The CDR3 reads CASSFRMEGLPTGELFF. The CDR3 coding sequence is TGTGCCAGCAGCTTTAGGATGGAGGGACTCCCAACCGGGGAGCTGTTTTTT. The whole variable domain, remainder taken from reference TRBV7-8 and TRBJ2-2, is GAGVSQSPRYKVAKRGQDVALRCDPISGHVSLFWYQQALGQGPEFLTYFQNEAQLDKSGLPSDRFFAERPEGSVSTLKIQRTQQEDSAVYLCASSFRMEGLPTGELFFGEGSRLTVL.

The chain carries TRBV4-3 and TRBJ1-1, with 11 bases matching TRBD1. CDR1 LGHNA and CDR2 YSLEER come from the germline V gene. V was clipped by 3 bases and J by 0 bases; unmatched bases: 6. CDR3 length: 17 amino acids. The CDR3 sequence is CASSHRDRGILNTEAFF. CDR3 DNA sequence: TGCGCCAGCAGCCACCGGGACAGGGGGATCCTGAACACTGAAGCTTTCTTT.

The J gene is TRBJ2-7, the V gene TRBV7-9; 10 positions agree with TRBD1. Germline values: CDR1 SEHNR, CDR2 FQNEAQ (reference sequence). The CDR3 is 15 amino acids. Trimming at V came to 5 bases and at J to 7 bases, leaving 11 bases not matched to a gene. CDR3 in DNA: TGTGCCAGCAGCCAGACCGGGGACAGGGGTAGAGAGCAGTACTTC. This sequence encodes CASSQTGDRGREQYF.

This clonotype has a count of ten or more. The rearrangement uses TRBV6-2 or TRBV6-3 and TRBJ1-6; no clear D. V was pared by 6 bases and J by 10 bases, with 16 bases between. Germline V gene sequence: CDR1 MNHEY, CDR2 SVGEGT. This CDR3 region has 14 residues. The CDR3 nucleotides read TGTGCCAGCAGATATCTGAACTCGGAGTCACCCCTCCACTTT. As protein: CASRYLNSESPLHF.

This clonotype has at least ten counts. At one end the junction does not follow the germline gene, possibly because of a read error. This rearrangement joins TRBV19 to TRBJ2-7; D may correspond to TRBD1 or TRBD2 (6 bases each). From germline, CDR1 is LNHDA and CDR2 SQIVND (reference sequence). The CDR3 runs to 13 residues. CDR3 coding DNA: TGTGCCAGTAGTAACAGGGACTCCCACGAGCAGTACTTC. Amino acid sequence: CASSNRDSHEQYF.

This sequence joins TRBV19 and TRBJ2-7; perhaps TRBD2 as D (6 bases). Per germline, CDR1 LNHDA and CDR2 SQIVND (reference sequence). Trimming cost V 6 bases and J 2 bases, with 20 bases left between them. CDR3 length: 16 amino acids. CDR3 sequence (DNA): TGTGCCAGTAGCCCCCTCGGAGGGAGTGGAGCCTACGAGCAGTACTTC. Translated: CASSPLGGSGAYEQYF.

This clonotype was found many times. The rearrangement joins TRBV7-6 to TRBJ2-7, with a possible D match to TRBD2 (7 bases). This CDR3 has 14 residues. Germline lookup yields CDR1 SGHVS and CDR2 FNYEAQ. V lost 5 bases to trimming and J lost 4 bases, with 15 bases between them. CDR3 in DNA: TGTGCCAGCAGCCCGAGCGGGACACCGTACGAGCAGTACTTC. This codes for CASSPSGTPYEQYF.

The chain employs TRBV7-2 and TRBJ2-7; D gene unclear. V lost 3 bases and J lost 2, with 8 bases in between. Germline V gives CDR1 SGHTA, CDR2 FQGNSA. The CDR3 covers 13 residues. The CDR3 sequence is CASSFGPTYEQYF. DNA for the CDR3: TGTGCCAGCAGCTTTGGGCCAACCTACGAGCAGTACTTC. The variable domain in full, with the rest retrieved from reference TRBV7-2 and TRBJ2-7, is GAGVSQSPSNKVTEKGKDVELRCDPISGHTALYWYRQSLGQGLEFLIYFQGNSAPDKSGLPSDRFSAERTGGSVSTLTIQRTQQEDSAVYLCASSFGPTYEQYFGPGTRLTVT.

At least ten counts were recorded for this clonotype. The V and J genes are TRBV6-4 and TRBJ2-2, with D uncertain. Trimming took 5 bases from V and 2 from J, leaving 3 bases between them. There are 12 residues in the CDR3. Germline lookup yields CDR1 MRHNA and CDR2 SNTAGT. The CDR3 loop is CASSINTGELFF. CDR3 in DNA: TGTGCCAGCAGTATAAACACCGGGGAGCTGTTTTTT.

The V gene is TRBV12-3 or TRBV12-4, the J gene TRBJ1-1; no reliable D call. Trimming took 2 bases from V and 8 from J, leaving 9 bases between them. The length of the CDR3 is 12 residues. In DNA, the CDR3 is TGTGCCAGCAGTTTATGGATGGGGGAAGCTTTCTTT. Amino acid sequence: CASSLWMGEAFF.

This clonotype turned up a few times. As DNA, the CDR3 is TGTGCCAGCGGGTTGACGACTGTCGAGACCCAGTACTTC. Its translation: CASGLTTVETQYF. The chain joins TRBV28 to TRBJ2-5; D remains ambiguous. Trimming stripped 8 bases from V and 5 bases from J, with 15 bases between. This CDR3 has 13 residues. The germline gives CDR1 MDHEN, CDR2 SYDVKM.

This CDR3 is CASSLGQKLREQYF. CDR3 nucleotide sequence: TGCGCCAGCAGCTTGGGACAGAAATTGAGGGAGCAGTACTTC. This chain uses TRBV10-2 with TRBJ2-7; 7 nucleotides agree with TRBD1. Germline lookup yields CDR1 WSHSY and CDR2 SAAADI. Trimming at V came to 6 bases and at J to 7 bases, leaving 12 bases not matched to a gene. This CDR3 comprises 14 residues.

Ten or more counts support this clonotype. The rearrangement uses TRBV7-9 and TRBJ1-5, with D unresolved. Trimming removed 4 bases from V and 0 bases from J, with 7 bases in between. The germline V gene encodes CDR1 SEHNR and CDR2 FQNEAQ (reference sequence). The CDR3 is 14 residues long. Written as DNA, the CDR3 is TGTGCCAGCAGCTCTGGCTATAGCAATCAGCCCCAGCATTTT. Translation: CASSSGYSNQPQHF.